The rows below give T cell receptor beta chains drawn from one sample of a study of T cells in Graves' hyperthyroidism and ophthalmopathy. TCRdb re-called the multiplex PCR reads with MiXCR, one entry per CDR3 protein. The sample includes roughly 570,000 distinct CDR3 sequences, 35% to 55% of them seen just once. Specimen: peripheral blood or thyroid tissue (not recorded which). The receptors originated from a woman under 30 with Graves' hyperthyroidism. The conserved cysteine and the conserved F or W are not part of the CDR3 here. Clone size is stated in some rows and not others, as once, few, many or a class when expanded.

TRBV29-1,NA,TRBJ1-1,SVRAGGNDMNTEAF
TRBV12-3/TRBV12-4,NA,TRBJ1-4,ASSLGQGATEKLF
TRBV7-8,once,TRBJ1-3,ASSLLANTIY
TRBV19,NA,TRBJ2-1,ASSISTGTSYNEQF
TRBV20-1,NA,TRBJ2-5,SASTGVGDGGRETQY
TRBV7-2,many,TRBJ1-1,ASSALRYTEAF
TRBV29-1,NA,TRBJ2-5,SRAGRGETQY
TRBV27,few,TRBJ2-7,ASTQGAGEQY
TRBV7-9,NA,TRBJ2-7,ASSQGETAYEQY
TRBV29-1,NA,TRBJ2-7,SVEGLAGSEQY
TRBV29-1,NA,TRBJ1-1,SVDGAF
TRBV11-3,once,TRBJ1-2,ASSLGYRGNDYGYA
TRBV9,many,TRBJ1-4,ASSPGGGSTNEKLF
TRBV24-1,NA,TRBJ2-1,ATSDLWRNNEQF
TRBV2,many,TRBJ1-5,ASSGTGNSNQPQH
TRBV27,NA,TRBJ2-2,ASSFSGLGELF
TRBV2,NA,TRBJ2-5,ASEGEGQETQY
TRBV7-3,once,TRBJ2-2,ASSLIASGYTGELF
TRBV7-8,NA,NA,ASSQGTSSGNEQF
TRBV11-1,NA,TRBJ2-7,ASSPTSGSGYEQY
TRBV6-1,NA,TRBJ1-4,ASSWGTRPIEKLF
TRBV20-1,few,TRBJ2-7,SARDDGHEQY
TRBV2,NA,TRBJ1-1,ASSDNGLAGNNEAF
TRBV5-8,many,TRBJ2-5,ASSLAGTGGETQY
TRBV19,NA,TRBJ1-5,ASSNTGASNQPQH
TRBV7-8,many,TRBJ1-1,ASSLGPGRGKREAF
TRBV27,few,TRBJ1-3,ASGLSSGNTIY
TRBV12-3/TRBV12-4,many,TRBJ1-1,ASSLVRGGTEAF